This T cell receptor beta chain was recorded in a study of T cells in Graves' hyperthyroidism and ophthalmopathy. On the study more broadly: Peripheral blood was obtained at initial diagnosis, preceding any treatment. Findings and limits, study-wide: Through a model of 13 V-J features, ophthalmopathy was separated from stable hyperthyroidism. Most clonotypes that expanded in the thyroid above 0.001 also showed up in blood.

What was amplified from RNA transcripts were TCR beta CDR3 regions. In the first-round RT-PCR of the TCR CDR3, the HTBI primer set was used. From the multiplex PCR reads, TCRdb called clonotypes with MiXCR, one entry per CDR3 protein. The repertoire holds 530,000 or so distinct CDR3 sequences, roughly a sixth seen once, with around 17% in the top ten. This CDR3 contains 15 residues. V lost 6 bases and J 0 bases, leaving 15 bases between the germline ends. Germline V gene lookup returns CDR1 MNHNS and CDR2 SASEGT. With duration under 3 months, ophthalmopathy was active: Clinical Activity Score at least 3, NOSPECS at least 4. This clonotype was counted many times. Its antigen is still unknown.

This clonotype was obtained from a woman younger than 30 with Graves' ophthalmopathy. Sequenced: blood. The chain couples TRBV6-1 to TRBJ2-7; D is uncertain. Here the CDR3 DNA reads TGTGCCAGCAGACCCATCGACGGAAACTCCTACGAGCAGTACTTC. This codes for CASRPIDGNSYEQYF.